Described below is a single TCR beta chain sequence and its context. This sample is drawn from a study of T-cell reconstitution after alpha-beta-depleted transplantation in children. TCRbeta library construction was performed incorporating unique molecular identifiers. TCRdb reprocessed the PCR reads via MiXCR and lists one record per CDR3 protein. The data contain hundreds of thousands of distinct CDR3 sequences, about 16% of them singletons. The CDR3 is 16 amino acids. Unmatched junction bases numbered 9, after V lost 0 bases and J lost 4 bases. The germline V gene encodes CDR1 LGHNT and CDR2 FRNRAP.

The sequence derives from a boy younger than two who had a stem cell transplant for Wiskott-Aldrich syndrome, so the T cells may come from the graft donor. The sample was PBMCs, mostly from graft donor cells, taken 360 days after TCRalphabeta/CD19-depleted stem cell transplant. The V gene is TRBV12-5, the J gene TRBJ2-7; 7 bases are shared with TRBD1. The CDR3 reads CASGLVLGQHLYEQYF. CDR3 in DNA: TGTGCTAGTGGTTTGGTACTGGGACAGCACTTATACGAGCAGTACTTC.